The clone carrying this T cell receptor (beta chain) was seen only a few times. Its antigen is unidentified. Amplified material comprised TCR beta CDR3 regions derived from RNA transcripts. HTBI primers primed a first-round RT-PCR, and a second-round multiplex PCR followed. MiXCR, run by TCRdb on the multiplex PCR reads, gives a single entry per CDR3 protein. The table has 240,000 or so distinct CDR3 sequences, less than 55% seen once. Excluded: other autoimmune disease, uncontrolled infection, pregnancy or lactation. As diagnostic evidence, clinical symptoms, serum thyroxine, TRAb, thyroid ultrasound and orbital computed tomography were relied upon. The germline V gene encodes CDR1 SGHVS and CDR2 FNYEAQ. The CDR3 extends over 16 amino acids. Trimming cost V 6 bases and J 0 bases; bases outside gene matches: 10. This sample was taken from a study of Graves' ophthalmopathy and Graves' hyperthyroidism. Study information: No treatment had been given when peripheral blood was collected at initial diagnosis. Points from the study as a whole: For separating ophthalmopathy from stable hyperthyroidism, a 13-signature model gave 87.88% sensitivity and 81.08% specificity.

The rearrangement joins TRBV7-6 to TRBJ2-7, with 8 positions matching TRBD2. This sequence originates from an adult man with Graves' ophthalmopathy. The sequenced material came from peripheral blood. The CDR3 sequence is CASRRWASGSSYEQYF. CDR3 in DNA: TGTGCCAGCAGGAGATGGGCCAGCGGGAGCTCCTACGAGCAGTACTTC.